These 5 T cell receptor beta chains came from one sample sequenced in a study of beta chain features in type 1 diabetes. Study results and limitations: Type 1 diabetes patients showed a moderate but significant shortening of TCRB CDR3s in all four CD4+ subsets.

The whole isolated RNA underwent reverse transcription, so sequencing captured expressed TCRB transcripts. Assay: immunoSEQ multiplex PCR; the TCRdb copy retains only in-frame clones and omits some. The table lists about 340,000 clones, around an eighth of them singletons, with roughly 0.015% in the top ten. Their recognized antigens are unknown. The sequencing input was naive CD4+ T cells from blood. All receptors derive from a woman aged 18-29 years with type 1 diabetes.

V usage is TRBV11-3 and J usage is TRBJ2-3; D not resolved. CDR3 length: 13 residues. V lost 2 bases, J lost 2 bases, and 5 bases lay in between. Germline assignment: CDR1 SGHNT and CDR2 YENEEA. The CDR3 region has the DNA TGTGCCAGCAGCTTACAGGACACAGATACGCAGTATTTT. Translated, it gives CASSLQDTDTQYF.

Only a few counts were recorded for this clone. In nucleotides, the CDR3 is TGTGCCACCGGGACTAGCGCTCCAGAGACCCAGTACTTC. This encodes CATGTSAPETQYF. The chain carries TRBV15 and TRBJ2-5; 10 bases map to TRBD2. The trim removed 8 bases at V and 4 bases at J, leaving 4 bases unmatched. The CDR3 has 13 residues. The V gene's germline CDR1 is LNHNV and CDR2 YYDKDF (reference sequence).

Ten or more counts support this clone. The chain couples TRBV29-1 to TRBJ2-5; D uncertain. V was clipped by 4 bases and J by 1 base, with 4 bases between them. CDR1 is SQVTM, CDR2 ANQGSEA, per germline. The CDR3 is made up of 11 amino acids. The CDR3 sequence: CSVAGQETQYF. CDR3 bases: TGCAGCGTTGCGGGCCAAGAGACCCAGTACTTC.

Only a few counts were recorded for this clone. The rearrangement links TRBV9 to TRBJ1-2; TRBD1 might be the D (6 bases). V was pared by 0 bases and J by 4 bases, with 7 bases between. This CDR3 is built from 13 residues. Germline CDR1 SGDLS, CDR2 YYNGEE. The CDR3 DNA sequence: TGTGCCAGCAGCGTAGGGACAGTCTATGGCTACACCTTC. It yields the protein CASSVGTVYGYTF.

There are a few counts of this clone. CDR3 bases: TGTGCCTGGAGTGACAGAGTGAACACTGAAGCTTTCTTT. Translation: CAWSDRVNTEAFF. The chain employs TRBV30 and TRBJ1-1, with D unclear. V gave up 1 base and J gave up 0 bases, with 6 bases separating them. CDR3 length equals 13 residues. Germline V gene lookup returns CDR1 GTSNPN and CDR2 SVGIG (reference sequence).